This T cell receptor (beta chain) was obtained from a study of blood T cell repertoires in COVID-19. In the study's own analysis: Using reference gene primer amplification, nucleated cell counts were estimated. Clones were read by immunoSEQ multiplex PCR, and TCRdb kept only the in-frame ones, dropping some. Clone size and the V and J calls come from that table; the DNA yielded D and trimming. The table includes approximately 330,000 clones, approximately 86% detected once. V was trimmed by 10 bases and J by 2 bases, leaving 13 bases between them. This CDR3 comprises 13 residues. Germline V gene lookup returns CDR1 KGHSH and CDR2 LQKENI. This clone appeared a single time.

The sequence derives from a woman in her thirties or forties with acute COVID-19. This rearrangement joins TRBV18 to TRBJ2-3; tentative D call: TRBD1 (6 bases). Sequencing was performed on PBMCs or T cells enriched from blood (not recorded which). The CDR3 region is CATPRTATDTQYF. Written as DNA, the CDR3 is TGTGCCACCCCTAGGACAGCCACAGATACGCAGTATTTT.